The rows below give T cell receptor beta chains drawn from one sample of a study of beta chain features in type 1 diabetes. Clones were sequenced by immunoSEQ multiplex PCR, and TCRdb holds only the in-frame ones, with some missing. The sample holds roughly 450,000 clones; approximately 10% are singletons and the top ten take 0.046%. Sequenced material: naive CD4+ T cells from blood. Source of these receptors: a woman in her late teens or twenties in good health. Both conserved end residues are part of each CDR3. Each record gives: J gene, CDR3 length, D gene, V gene, clone size, CDR3 DNA, CDR3 protein. A D gene is named only where the DNA matches it firmly. Rows may omit the clone size; those that give it use once, few, many or a size class.

>TRBJ2-1|13|.|TRBV5-1|few
TGCGCCAGCAGCTTGGGTAGCTACAATGAGCAGTTCTTC
CASSLGSYNEQFF
>TRBJ1-4|12|.|TRBV11-3|.
TGTGCCAGCAGCTTGGGAAACGAAAAACTGTTTTTT
CASSLGNEKLFF
>TRBJ1-1|14|.|TRBV28|few
TGTGCCAGCAGTGGTACAGGGAAGAACACTGAAGCTTTCTTT
CASSGTGKNTEAFF
>TRBJ1-1|17|.|TRBV29-1|few
TGCAGCGTTGGGCCCCGGGAGGGGCTCGGAATGAACACTGAAGCTTTCTTT
CSVGPREGLGMNTEAFF
>TRBJ1-6|13|.|TRBV14|.
TGTGCCAGCAGCCAAGGGGTTAATTCACCCCTCCACTTT
CASSQGVNSPLHF
>TRBJ2-2|14|.|TRBV4-3|.
TGCGCCAGCAGCCAAGATGCTGGCCACCGGGAGCTGTTTTTT
CASSQDAGHRELFF
>TRBJ2-6|15|TRBD1|TRBV30|many
TGTGCCTGGAGTCAGGGGGCGGCTGGGGCCAACGTCCTGACTTTC
CAWSQGAAGANVLTF
>TRBJ2-6|13|.|TRBV7-9|.
TGTGCCAGCAGCCCTAGTGGGGCCAACGTCCTGACTTTC
CASSPSGANVLTF
>TRBJ1-2|14|TRBD1|TRBV7-9|few
TGTGCCAGCAGCTTAGTAGCAGGGGGCTATGGCTACACCTTC
CASSLVAGGYGYTF
>TRBJ2-1|14|.|TRBV6-6|.
TGTGCCAGCAGTTACGAAGCAAAATACAATGAGCAGTTCTTC
CASSYEAKYNEQFF
>TRBJ1-5|13|.|TRBV7-2|few
TGTGCCAGCAGCGCACAGGGTAATCAGCCCCAGCATTTT
CASSAQGNQPQHF
>TRBJ1-2|14|.|TRBV9|.
TGTGCCAGCAGCCCCTTTCTTGCCTCCTATGGCTACACCTTC
CASSPFLASYGYTF
>TRBJ2-4|15|.|TRBV6-1|.
TGTGCCAGCAGTGAAGGGCAGATGGCCAAAAACATTCAGTACTTC
CASSEGQMAKNIQYF
>TRBJ2-1|14|.|TRBV5-1|few
TGCGCCAGCAGCTTATGGCAGCTGAACAATGAGCAGTTCTTC
CASSLWQLNNEQFF
>TRBJ2-1|17|.|TRBV7-9|few
TGTGCCAGCAGCTTGATCCCGCGGTGGGAGGTTCTGAATGAGCAGTTCTTC
CASSLIPRWEVLNEQFF
>TRBJ2-7|15|TRBD2|TRBV7-2|few
TGTGCCAGCAGCTTTAGCGGGAGGGTACAGGGCGAGCAGTACTTC
CASSFSGRVQGEQYF
>TRBJ2-3|15|.|TRBV7-9|few
TGTGCCAGTGGGAGCGGTCAAACTAGCACAGATACGCAGTATTTT
CASGSGQTSTDTQYF
>TRBJ1-6|14|.|TRBV5-1|few
TGCGCCAGCAGCTTTGAGGGGTTACGATCACCCCTCCACTTT
CASSFEGLRSPLHF
>TRBJ2-3|13|.|TRBV7-2|.
TGTGCCAGCAGCACTGGACGCACAGATACGCAGTATTTT
CASSTGRTDTQYF
>TRBJ1-6|11|.|TRBV7-9|.
TGTGCCAGCAACGCCGGCTCACCCCTCCACTTT
CASNAGSPLHF
>TRBJ2-2|13|.|TRBV5-1|.
TGCGCCAGCAGCTCGGGGAAAACCGGGGAGCTGTTTTTT
CASSSGKTGELFF
>TRBJ2-3|15|TRBD2|TRBV28|few
TGTGCCAGCAGTTTAACTGGACTAGTATCGGATACGCAGTATTTT
CASSLTGLVSDTQYF
>TRBJ2-2|15|TRBD2|TRBV30|.
TGTGCCTGGGGTGGACTAGCGGGCCTTACCGGGGAGCTGTTTTTT
CAWGGLAGLTGELFF
>TRBJ2-1|11|.|TRBV5-4|.
TGTGCCAGCAGCTTGCTCAATGAGCAGTTCTTC
CASSLLNEQFF
>TRBJ2-5|13|.|TRBV5-1|.
TGCGCCAGCAGCCCCAGCCCGTCAGAGACCCAGTACTTC
CASSPSPSETQYF
>TRBJ1-3|16|.|TRBV23-1|.
TGCGCCAGCAGTCACAACCGGGGCTTCTCTGGAAACACCATATATTTT
CASSHNRGFSGNTIYF